The TCR beta chain under discussion was sequenced for a study of patients and donors after allogeneic stem cell transplantation (dated by TCRdb to 2019 to 2021). Worth noting for this clonotype: It lacks a known antigen. Base quality data are lacking; no much larger clone is found one base away.

The method behind the library was RT-PCR. Sequenced on a NextSeq 550. Using fastp trimming at Q25 and MiXCR clonotype assembly, TCRdb reanalyzed the public sequencing data and kept in-frame beta chains. Rows with one shared CDR3 protein collapse into an entry with the most common genes and DNA. The sample table records a few hundred thousand distinct CDR3 sequences; around 14% of these occur just once. The ten largest clones take up about 9.9% of the sample. Compared with germline, V lacks 3 bases and J lacks 1 base; bases without a gene match: 5. The CDR3 runs 15 amino acids, cysteine and phenylalanine included. Of all the DNA, just the CDR3 is kept, 45 bases in frame from base 1. Looking up the germline V gene yields CDR1 SGDLS and CDR2 YYNGEE.

The sample comprised blood, either unsorted or a sorted T cell fraction (not recorded which). The V and J segments used are TRBV9 and TRBJ2-5; TRBD1 aligns with 8 central bases. This TCR came from a human donor who was either an allogeneic HSCT recipient or a stem cell or donor lymphocyte infusion donor (not recorded which). It is not recorded whose cells these are; they may come from a transplant donor. Here is the DNA: TGTGCCAGCAGCGCGCAAACAGGGGGCCAAGAGACCCAGTACTTC. This sequence encodes CASSAQTGGQETQYF.